This T cell receptor (beta chain) was recorded in a study of T cell responses to AZD1222 COVID-19 vaccine (dated by TCRdb to about 2021). For the wider study: AZD1222 recipients with second doses at about 4 weeks or about 12 weeks were pooled, because spike-specific TCR depth and breadth did not differ between schedules. A total of just over 230 trial participants underwent TCR sequencing, of whom nearly 210 had received two doses of AZD1222 and around 26 had received two doses of the MenACWY control vaccine. Trial participants were enrolled by age into 18-55, 56-69 and 70-plus year subgroups, with about 150, 28 and 57 TCR-sequenced participants respectively.

According to the study, the label for this sample's time point signals: baseline before first vaccination. Samples from vaccinated people were obtained from the UK trials COV001 and COV002, which included a single-blind randomized controlled phase 2/3 trial of AZD1222 (ChAdOx1 nCoV-19) in healthy adults. For TCRbeta chain sequencing, PBMC samples from trial participants were taken at day 0 and at day 28 after the second dose. Including the terminal cysteine and phenylalanine, the CDR3 comprises 15 residues. Only the CDR3 DNA stays, 45 bases, in frame from base 1. CDR1 and CDR2 are drawn from the germline V gene: SNHLY, FYNNEI. Trimming takes 8 bases from V and 7 bases from J, and the germline ends sit 18 bases apart. The research as a whole found: Participants were mostly white British, with more females than males. The authors suggested clonal diversity may have been underestimated. Epitopes outside the regions mutated in the B.1.351 and B.1.1.7 variants were reportedly recognized by nearly half of the unique spike-specific TCRs. Vaccine-associated CD4 TCRs spanned the whole spike protein, with dominant responses in regions 160-218 and 743-854. In the small 56-69-year group, the increase in depth fell short of significance, most likely because of low power. Because no day 14 peak-response samples were available, the repertoires could be characterized only after the peak T cell response. A significant rise in spike-specific TCR breadth and depth was observed after two AZD1222 doses relative to day 0 and relative to MenACWY recipients. Only six AZD1222 recipients were SARS-CoV-2 seropositive at baseline, limiting conclusions about previously exposed vaccinees.

A note on this clone: Which antigen it targets is not known. Qualities for individual bases were not recorded, and no much larger clone is one base off.

The CDR3 regions of human TCRbeta chains were analyzed by immunosequencing. The paper's processing steps were these. Repertoire TCRs were matched against a reference library of SARS-CoV-2-specific TCRs generated with the MIRA antigen-specificity platform. Breadth was defined as the fraction of unique TCRs that were SARS-CoV-2-associated, and depth was defined as the fraction of total T cells that were SARS-CoV-2-associated. Each spike-specific TCR was assigned to its reactive spike region and to a CD4 or CD8 class using the MIRA data. Log10-transformed breadth and depth values were compared by one-way ANOVA with Sidak's multiple comparisons tests. In its TCRdb copy, this immuneACCESS table keeps in-frame sequences only and misses some clones. Where compared with another copy, unresolved V genes explain less than half of these, and the others have no known cause. Clone size and the V and J calls come from that table; the DNA yielded D and trimming. The sample profile shows around 150,000 clones; around nine tenths of them were found once. Approximately 1.8% of the sample is taken by the ten largest.

The source of this sequence is an adult in good health. Here the sequenced sample was peripheral blood, taken on day 0 of AZD1222 vaccination. The chain links TRBV2 with TRBJ1-6, and perhaps TRBD1 as D gene, on 5 matching bases. The CDR3 protein: CASGDNSAGNSPLHF. In nucleotide form, the sequence is TGTGCCAGCGGCGATAACTCGGCAGGGAATTCACCCCTCCACTTT.